This T cell receptor (beta chain) was identified in a study of PD-1 blockade in classical Hodgkin lymphoma. Each patient relapsed following autologous stem cell transplantation, and prior brentuximab vedotin exposure differed. Magnetic negative selection purified CD4+ T cells from thawed PBMCs. The CDR3 runs 15 residues. In germline, CDR1 is SGHAT, CDR2 FQNNGV. V was clipped by 2 bases and J by 4 bases; unmatched bases: 7. A word on this clone: Its antigen is still unknown.

Study results and caveats: Exclusion applied to patients who initiated nivolumab less than 1 year following ASCT. Newly diagnosed patients reportedly trailed healthy donors in baseline TCR diversity.

Profiling relied on immunoSEQ multiplex PCR, and the TCRdb table lists in-frame clones only, not all of them. This repertoire shows some 35,000 clones, 80% to 95% found once; its top ten account for 0.2% to 0.3%. This TCR derives from a human donor with classical Hodgkin lymphoma. The specimen was CD4+ T cells from blood, collected at baseline. The chain joins TRBV11-2 to TRBJ2-5; 7 bases map to TRBD2. The CDR3 DNA sequence: TGTGCCAGCAGCTTACCCGGCGGGAGTAGAGAGACCCAGTACTTC. It encodes CASSLPGGSRETQYF.